This entry lists 19 T cell receptor beta chains sequenced from one sample in a study of CD8 T cells in Susac syndrome. Reverse transcription of 0.5 to 1 ug RNA was carried out with random hexamers. Via MiXCR, TCRdb re-called the immunoSEQ multiplex PCR reads, giving one row per CDR3 protein. The repertoire holds under 550,000 distinct CDR3 sequences, 75% to 90% seen once, with roughly 0.11% in the top ten. The sequenced sample consisted of CD8+ T cells from PBMCs. The receptors derive from a human donor with multiple sclerosis.

This clonotype has more than one count but fewer than ten. The CDR3 here is CASSLVSRADYEQYF. CDR3 in DNA: TGTGCCAGCAGCTTAGTTTCCAGGGCGGACTACGAGCAGTACTTC. The chain uses TRBV7-2 and TRBJ2-7; tentative D call: TRBD1 (5 bases). The V end lost 1 base, the J end lost 3 bases, and 13 bases lay between the germline ends. The CDR3 extends over 15 amino acids. Germline V gene sequence: CDR1 SGHTA, CDR2 FQGNSA. Combining the CDR3 with reference TRBV7-2 and TRBJ2-7 gives the whole variable domain GAGVSQSPSNKVTEKGKDVELRCDPISGHTALYWYRQSLGQGLEFLIYFQGNSAPDKSGLPSDRFSAERTGGSVSTLTIQRTQQEDSAVYLCASSLVSRADYEQYFGPGTRLTVT.

This clonotype is a singleton in its sample. The chain has TRBV30 and TRBJ1-5; TRBD1 matches at 10 bases. Germline CDR1 reads GTSNPN; CDR2 reads SVGIG (reference sequence). The CDR3 is 14 residues long. V dropped 1 base and J dropped 5; count of bases not matched to a gene: 2. The chain's CDR3 is CAWSDGTGDQPQHF. The CDR3 DNA reads TGTGCCTGGAGTGACGGGACAGGGGATCAGCCCCAGCATTTT.

J is TRBJ1-2 and V is TRBV4-1, with 8 bases that match TRBD1. Germline assignment: CDR1 MGHRA and CDR2 YSYEKL. CDR3 size: 15 residues. The J segment lost 5 bases and the V segment lost 2 bases, leaving 7 bases of the junction unmatched. The CDR3 DNA reads as TGCGCCAGCAGCCAACGGTCAGGGGGCGATTATGGCTACACCTTC. This sequence encodes CASSQRSGGDYGYTF.

V gene TRBV25-1 combines with J gene TRBJ1-1, with D unresolved. CDR1 is MGHDK, CDR2 SYGVNS, per germline. The CDR3 consists of 13 residues. V lost 8 bases, J lost 6 bases, and 16 bases lay in between. The CDR3 region is CASFQNGYAEAFF. In DNA form, the CDR3 reads TGTGCCAGCTTCCAGAATGGGTACGCTGAAGCTTTCTTT. Supplemented by reference TRBV25-1 and TRBJ1-1, the full variable domain reads EADIYQTPRYLVIGTGKKITLECSQTMGHDKMYWYQQDPGMELHLIHYSYGVNSTEKGDLSSESTVSRIRTEHFPLTLESARPSHTSQYLCASFQNGYAEAFFGQGTRLTVV.

The chain uses TRBV7-2 and TRBJ1-1; 10 bases align to TRBD1. CDR1 and CDR2 (germline): SGHTA, FQGNSA. The CDR3 has 14 residues. The V and J ends lost 4 bases and 5 bases, in that order; junction bases with no gene match: 4. In DNA, the CDR3 is TGTGCCAGCAGCTGGCCGGGACAGGGGACTGAAGCTTTCTTT. Translation: CASSWPGQGTEAFF.

The CDR3 coding sequence is TGTGCCAGCAGCTTATCGACAGGGACCTCTGGAAACACCATATATTTT. It yields the protein CASSLSTGTSGNTIYF. The chain employs TRBV11-2 and TRBJ1-3; 7 positions match TRBD1. CDR3 length: 16 amino acids. The V and J ends lost 2 bases and 0 bases, in that order; junction bases with no gene match: 4. Germline-derived CDR1 and CDR2 are SGHAT and FQNNGV.

The chain joins TRBV4-1 to TRBJ1-2; TRBD1 might be the D (5 bases). This CDR3 is built from 15 residues. Germline loops: CDR1 MGHRA, CDR2 YSYEKL. Trimming cost V 3 bases and J 0 bases, with 11 bases left between them. In nucleotides, the CDR3 is TGCGCCAGCAGCCATCTGACAGTGCCTAACTATGGCTACACCTTC. Its protein is CASSHLTVPNYGYTF.

The chain couples TRBV27 to TRBJ2-1, with TRBD1 matching over 9 bases. The CDR3 spans 18 residues. The germline V gene encodes CDR1 MNHEY and CDR2 SMNVEV (reference sequence). J gave up 0 bases and V 3 bases, and 9 bases lay outside the gene matches. The CDR3 bases are TGTGCCAGCAGTTTTGGTCCCGGGACAGGGCTCTCCTACAATGAGCAGTTCTTC. This translates into CASSFGPGTGLSYNEQFF.

The chain combines TRBV5-1 with TRBJ1-1, with a tentative D call TRBD1 (6 bases). The V end lost 0 bases, the J end lost 2 bases, and 14 bases lay between the germline ends. Germline CDR1 and CDR2: SGHRS and YFSETQ. The CDR3 runs 16 residues. DNA for the CDR3: TGCGCCAGCAGCTTGGAGGGGGTTCGGGTTAACACTGAAGCTTTCTTT. Translated: CASSLEGVRVNTEAFF.

CDR3: CASSLEGQIHNYGYTF. CDR3 nucleotides: TGTGCCAGCAGCTTAGAGGGACAGATACATAACTATGGCTACACCTTC. This rearrangement joins TRBV11-2 to TRBJ1-2; the match to TRBD1 covers 7 bases. V lost 0 bases and J lost 1; bases outside the gene matches: 5. The V gene's germline CDR1 is SGHAT and CDR2 FQNNGV. The CDR3 extends over 16 amino acids.

The J gene is TRBJ2-3, the V gene TRBV10-3; 11 bases align to TRBD1. The CDR3 runs 14 residues. The germline V gene encodes CDR1 ENHRY and CDR2 SYGVKD. V was pared by 4 bases and J by 6 bases, with 3 bases of the junction left unmatched. The CDR3 sequence: CAISGTGGRDTQYF. CDR3 in DNA: TGTGCCATCAGTGGGACAGGGGGCCGCGATACGCAGTATTTT.

The chain links TRBV4-1 to TRBJ2-4, with unresolved D. The CDR3 runs 13 residues. The germline V and J ends were trimmed by 0 bases and 12 bases, with 12 bases remaining between them. Per the germline V gene, CDR1 is MGHRA and CDR2 is YSYEKL. This CDR3 reads CASSQERWQNQYF. In nucleotides, the CDR3 is TGCGCCAGCAGCCAAGAACGGTGGCAGAATCAGTACTTC.

This chain joins TRBV28 and TRBJ2-1; D possibly corresponds to TRBD2 (6 bases). This CDR3 region has 14 residues. Trimming shortened V by 6 bases and J by 4 bases, and 13 bases separated the two germline ends. CDR1 is MDHEN and CDR2 is SYDVKM in the germline V gene. The chain's CDR3 is CASRLAQVYNEQFF. CDR3 in DNA: TGTGCCAGCAGGCTAGCGCAGGTTTACAATGAGCAGTTCTTC. The whole variable domain, filled in from reference TRBV28 and TRBJ2-1, reads DVKVTQSSRYLVKRTGEKVFLECVQDMDHENMFWYRQDPGLGLRLIYFSYDVKMKEKGDIPEGYSVSREKKERFSLILESASTNQTSMYLCASRLAQVYNEQFFGPGTRLTVL.

The chain has TRBV24-1 and TRBJ2-1; D may be TRBD2 (5 bases). Between the trimmed V and J ends, which lost 3 bases and 10 bases, there was a span of 12 bases. Germline loops: CDR1 KGHDR, CDR2 SFDVKD. The CDR3 totals 13 residues. The CDR3 loop reads CATSDPPGSEQFF. The CDR3 DNA sequence: TGTGCCACCAGTGATCCGCCGGGGAGCGAGCAGTTCTTC.

This chain uses TRBV29-1 with TRBJ2-1; a weak D match, TRBD1 (5 bases). CDR1 and CDR2 (germline): SQVTM, ANQGSEA. V lost 4 bases and J 1 base, leaving 17 bases between the germline ends. The CDR3 has 16 amino acids. CDR3 loop: CSVAPDGRVSYNEQFF. The CDR3 DNA sequence: TGCAGCGTTGCCCCGGACGGCAGGGTATCCTACAATGAGCAGTTCTTC.

The chain recombines TRBV6-1 with TRBJ2-2; D ambiguous. The germline CDR1 and CDR2 sequences are MNHNS and SASEGT. Trimming removed 4 bases at V and 2 bases at J, with 8 bases between. The CDR3 length is 14 residues. This CDR3 reads CASSGVTNTGELFF. CDR3 sequence (DNA): TGTGCCAGCAGTGGGGTAACCAACACCGGGGAGCTGTTTTTT.

The DNA for the CDR3 is TGTGCCAGCAGTTCAACCAAAACCGGGACAGGGGGTTCGTGGGGAAACACCATATATTTT. Amino acid sequence: CASSSTKTGTGGSWGNTIYF. The chain joins TRBV11-2 to TRBJ1-3, with 11 bases that match TRBD1. The V gene end was trimmed by 6 bases and the J gene end by 4 bases; junction bases not matched to a gene: 20. In germline, CDR1 is SGHAT, CDR2 FQNNGV. The CDR3 covers 20 residues.

This clonotype was recorded only once. The CDR3 DNA follows: TGTGCCAGCAGCAACGTGGGCGTTGAAGCCTCCTACGAGCAGTACTTC. Protein product: CASSNVGVEASYEQYF. V and J are TRBV11-2 and TRBJ2-7; no firm D call. Trimming removed 5 bases from V and 0 bases from J, with 17 bases in between. The CDR3 length is 16 residues. Looked up from germline, CDR1 is SGHAT and CDR2 is FQNNGV.

The rearrangement joins TRBV27 to TRBJ2-1; 8 nucleotides align to TRBD1. Germline assignment: CDR1 MNHEY and CDR2 SMNVEV (reference sequence). Germline trimming cut 4 bases from V and 6 bases from J; bases unmatched to any gene: 8. CDR3 size: 15 residues. CDR3 nucleotide sequence: TGTGCCAGCAGTTGGCAGGGGGCAGGGGTCAATGAGCAGTTCTTC. Translated, it gives CASSWQGAGVNEQFF.